Each of the 5 T cell receptor beta chains below was sequenced from the same sample in a study of cytomegalovirus exposure and HLA in healthy donors listed by TCRdb under 2017. Library preparation was by the immunoSEQ multiplex PCR assay. A mixture of 60 forward primers for TCR Vbeta segments and 13 reverse primers for TCR Jbeta segments was used in the multiplex PCR. The source is immuneACCESS, and TCRdb retained only in-frame sequences with V and J called. Part of the clones is not carried over; for the studies checked, unresolved V genes explain less than half of this, and the remainder is unexplained. The sample yields about 76,000 clones; over 60% were counted once. More than 15% of the sample lies in the top ten. Specimen: PBMCs. The receptors originated from a woman aged 40-49 years in good health and CMV-seropositive.

The chain uses TRBV9 and TRBJ2-3; 9 positions match TRBD2. Per the germline V gene, CDR1 is SGDLS and CDR2 is YYNGEE. The V segment lost 4 bases and the J segment 3 bases; nucleotides outside the gene matches: 6. The CDR3 sequence is 15 residues long. CDR3 region: CASSPRAGGTDTQYF. Here the CDR3 DNA reads TGTGCCAGCAGCCCCCGGGCGGGGGGGACAGATACGCAGTATTTT.

This chain uses TRBV14 with TRBJ1-1; 7 nucleotides agree with TRBD1. The V segment lost 4 bases and the J segment 5 bases; nucleotides outside the gene matches: 10. The CDR3 spans 15 residues. From germline, CDR1 is SGHDN and CDR2 FVKESK. The CDR3 reads CASSPQETGATEAFF. The CDR3 DNA follows: TGTGCCAGCAGCCCCCAAGAAACAGGGGCTACTGAAGCTTTCTTT.

J is TRBJ2-2 and V is TRBV9; maybe TRBD1 (6 bases). Trimming removed 4 bases at V and 1 base at J, with 14 bases between. CDR1 and CDR2 (germline): SGDLS, YYNGEE. The CDR3 extends over 16 amino acids. CDR3 amino acids: CASSPRAGVNTGELFF. In DNA form, the CDR3 reads TGTGCCAGCAGCCCCAGGGCAGGGGTGAACACCGGGGAGCTGTTTTTT.

J is TRBJ1-1 and V is TRBV5-6; possible D gene TRBD1, 5 bases. CDR1 is SGHDT and CDR2 is YYEEEE in the germline V gene. The CDR3 totals 11 residues. Trimming took 2 bases from V and 11 from J, leaving 10 bases between them. The CDR3: CASSLRGEAFF. As DNA, the CDR3 is TGTGCCAGCAGCTTAAGGGGCGAGGCTTTCTTT.

The CDR3 nucleotides read TGTGCCAGCAGCCCGGACACCCGTGGGGCCCAGTACTTC. Its protein is CASSPDTRGAQYF. The chain uses TRBV7-2 and TRBJ2-5, with D tentatively TRBD1 (5 bases). Trimming cost V 5 bases and J 9 bases, with 16 bases left between them. The CDR3 length is 13 residues. Germline CDR1 and CDR2: SGHTA and FQGNSA.